Sequencing of this TCR beta chain was carried out in a study of neoadjuvant anti-PD-1 for oral cavity cancer. The CDR3 is 16 amino acids. Method: immunoSEQ multiplex PCR; TCRdb's copy keeps in-frame clones and lacks some. The sample holds around 12,000 clones, about 60% seen once. Sequenced material: PBMCs, taken before nivolumab (anti-PD-1) treatment. The rearrangement uses TRBV21-1 and TRBJ2-1; the tabulated D call, TRBD1, remains unverified against the DNA. TRBV21-1 is classified as a pseudogene. The sequence derives from a person aged 35-79 years with oral cavity squamous cell carcinoma. The CDR3 reads CASSTRQGGHYNEQFF. In DNA, the CDR3 is TGTGCCAGCAGCACAAGACAGGGGGGCCACTACAATGAGCAGTTCTTC.